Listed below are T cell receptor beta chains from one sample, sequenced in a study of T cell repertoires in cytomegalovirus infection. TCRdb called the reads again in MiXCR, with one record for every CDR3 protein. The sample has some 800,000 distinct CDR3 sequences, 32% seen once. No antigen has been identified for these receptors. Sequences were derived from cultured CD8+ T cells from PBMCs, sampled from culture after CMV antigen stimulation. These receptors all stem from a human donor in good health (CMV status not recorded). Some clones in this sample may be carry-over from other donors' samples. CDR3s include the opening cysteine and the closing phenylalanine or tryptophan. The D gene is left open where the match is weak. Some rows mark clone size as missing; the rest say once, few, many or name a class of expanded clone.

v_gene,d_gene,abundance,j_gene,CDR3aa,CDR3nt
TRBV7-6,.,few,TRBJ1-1,CASSPLGTTNTEAFF,TGTGCCAGCAGCCCCCTGGGGACAACGAACACTGAAGCTTTCTTT
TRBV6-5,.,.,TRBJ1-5,CASSTKGQPQHF,TGTGCCAGCAGTACCAAGGGGCAGCCCCAGCATTTT
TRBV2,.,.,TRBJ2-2,CASVAGNTGELFF,TGTGCCAGCGTCGCAGGGAACACCGGGGAGCTGTTTTTT
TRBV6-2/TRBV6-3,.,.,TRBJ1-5,CASSYYRNQPQHF,TGTGCCAGCAGTTACTACAGGAATCAGCCCCAGCATTTT
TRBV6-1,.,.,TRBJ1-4,CASSDGDGNEKLFF,TGTGCCAGCAGTGATGGAGACGGGAATGAAAAACTGTTTTTT
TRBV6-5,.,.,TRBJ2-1,CASRDGTFAYNEQFF,TGTGCCAGCAGGGACGGGACTTTCGCCTACAATGAGCAGTTCTTC
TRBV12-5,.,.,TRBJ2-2,CASGLPPPAGELFF,TGTGCTAGTGGTTTGCCCCCCCCAGCCGGGGAGCTGTTTTTT
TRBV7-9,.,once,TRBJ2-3,CASSDRTLDTQYF,TGTGCCAGCAGCGACCGGACGTTGGATACGCAGTATTTT
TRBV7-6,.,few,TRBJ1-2,CATPDSLYGYTF,TGTGCCACCCCGGACAGCCTCTATGGCTACACCTTC
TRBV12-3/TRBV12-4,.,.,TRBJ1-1,CASSGTQNTEAFF,TGTGCCAGCTCCGGGACACAGAACACTGAAGCTTTCTTT
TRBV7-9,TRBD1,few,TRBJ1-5,CASSLGTGYNQPQHF,TGTGCCAGCAGCTTGGGGACAGGGTACAATCAGCCCCAGCATTTT
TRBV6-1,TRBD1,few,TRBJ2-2,CATTGGSGELFF,TGTGCCACGACAGGGGGATCCGGGGAGCTGTTTTTT
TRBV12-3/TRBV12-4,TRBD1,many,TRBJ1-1,CASPMAGGVFF,TGTGCCAGCCCCATGGCAGGGGGCGTTTTCTTT
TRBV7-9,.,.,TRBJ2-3,CASSSRDRSYTQYF,TGTGCCAGCAGCTCCCGGGACCGATCATATACGCAGTATTTT
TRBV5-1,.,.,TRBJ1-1,CASSLAGISYRGAFF,TGCGCCAGCAGCTTGGCCGGGATCTCCTACCGGGGAGCTTTCTTT
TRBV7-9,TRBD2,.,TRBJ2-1,CASSPRTSGASLYNEQFF,TGTGCTAGCAGCCCCAGGACTAGCGGGGCCTCCTTGTACAATGAGCAGTTCTTC
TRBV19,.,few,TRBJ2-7,CASSRDTVHYEQYF,TGTGCCAGTAGCCGGGACACCGTTCACTACGAGCAGTACTTC
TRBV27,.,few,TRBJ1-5,CASSLAGRGFNQPQHF,TGTGCCAGCAGTTTAGCCGGGAGGGGGTTCAATCAGCCCCAGCATTTT
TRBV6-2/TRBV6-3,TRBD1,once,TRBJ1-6,CASSYSPLDRREDPLHF,TGTGCCAGCAGTTACTCGCCCCTGGACAGGCGAGAGGATCCCCTCCACTTT
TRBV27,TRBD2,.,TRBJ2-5,CASSPPPPRRETQYF,TGTGCCAGCAGTCCCCCCCCGCCTCGGCGGGAGACCCAGTACTTT
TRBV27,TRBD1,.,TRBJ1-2,CASSPPGQDYGYTF,TGTGCCAGCAGTCCGCCGGGACAGGACTATGGCTACACCTTC
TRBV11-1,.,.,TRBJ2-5,CASSTMTDVAQYF,TGTGCCAGCAGCACTATGACAGACGTCGCCCAGTACTTC
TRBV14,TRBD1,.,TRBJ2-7,CASSPRTGGMEQYF,TGTGCCAGCAGCCCTAGGACAGGGGGCATGGAGCAGTACTTC
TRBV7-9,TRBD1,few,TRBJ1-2,CASSPTGVVIYGYTF,TGTGCCAGCAGCCCCACAGGGGTTGTAATCTATGGCTACACCTTC
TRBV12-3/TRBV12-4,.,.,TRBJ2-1,CASSFIGGQFF,TGTGCCAGCAGTTTTATTGGGGGGCAGTTCTTC
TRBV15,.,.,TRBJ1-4,CAISNGGGTNEKLFF,TGTGCCATCTCAAACGGGGGGGGCACTAATGAAAAACTGTTTTTT
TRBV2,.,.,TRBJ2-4,CASSDSPKNIQYF,TGTGCCAGCAGTGACAGCCCAAAAAACATTCAGTACTTC
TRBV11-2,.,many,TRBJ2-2,CASSSISGPQTGELFF,TGTGCCAGCAGCTCTATATCGGGACCCCAAACCGGGGAGCTGTTTTTT
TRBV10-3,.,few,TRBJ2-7,CAISDGSSYEQYF,TGTGCCATCAGTGATGGAAGCTCCTACGAGCAGTACTTC
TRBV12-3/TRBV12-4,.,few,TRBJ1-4,CASSSGAGITNEKLFF,TGTGCCAGCAGTTCCGGGGCAGGCATAACTAATGAAAAACTGTTTTTT
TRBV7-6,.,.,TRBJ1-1,CASSHRAGGNTEAFF,TGTGCCAGCAGTCATAGGGCAGGAGGGAACACTGAAGCTTTCTTT
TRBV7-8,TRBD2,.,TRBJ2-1,CASSSVPGLAGGHNEQFF,TGTGCCAGCAGCTCTGTCCCGGGACTAGCGGGGGGCCACAATGAGCAGTTCTTC
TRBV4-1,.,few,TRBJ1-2,CASSQLGGANYGYTF,TGCGCCAGCAGCCAGCTGGGGGGGGCGAACTATGGCTACACCTTC
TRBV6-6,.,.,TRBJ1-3,CASSYMGDSGNTIYF,TGTGCCAGCAGTTACATGGGGGACTCTGGAAACACCATATATTTT
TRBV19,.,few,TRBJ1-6,CASMTATSYNSPLHF,TGTGCCAGTATGACAGCGACCTCCTATAATTCACCCCTCCACTTT
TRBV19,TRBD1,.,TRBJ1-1,CASSRTGGWYTEAFF,TGTGCCAGTAGTCGAACAGGGGGCTGGTACACTGAAGCTTTCTTT
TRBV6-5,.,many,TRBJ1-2,CASSYTRGRNYGYTF,TGTGCCAGCAGTTACACGAGGGGGAGAAACTATGGCTACACCTTC
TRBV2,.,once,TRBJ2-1,CASSEGELVYNEQFF,TGTGCCAGCAGTGAGGGGGAGCTGGTCTACAATGAGCAGTTCTTC
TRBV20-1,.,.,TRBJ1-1,CSARDTGAEAFF,TGCAGTGCTAGAGATACAGGAGCTGAAGCTTTCTTT
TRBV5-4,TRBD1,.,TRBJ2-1,CASSLERTGLQFF,TGTGCCAGCAGCTTGGAGAGGACAGGGCTCCAGTTCTTC